This T cell receptor (beta chain) was captured by sequencing in a study of CD8 T cells in ankylosing spondylitis. Study-wide points: Ankylosing spondylitis blood appeared to be characterized by a TCR beta motif of eight or nine highly homologous variants.

This clonotype was counted only a few times. The antigen remains undetermined. Preparation of TCR beta libraries was done by quantitative 5'-RACE with molecular barcodes. TCRdb reprocessed the 5' RACE reads via MiXCR and lists one record per CDR3 protein. This table has 150,000 or so distinct CDR3 sequences, approximately 9.9% appearing once. Trimming stripped 2 bases from V and 4 bases from J, with 10 bases between. Germline V gene lookup returns CDR1 SGHRS and CDR2 YFSETQ. The CDR3 is made up of 13 amino acids. The rearrangement uses TRBV5-1 and TRBJ2-7; D is perhaps TRBD2 (6 bases). Source material: blood, either unsorted or a sorted T cell fraction (not recorded which). This clonotype was sampled from a female donor with ankylosing spondylitis or in good health (not recorded which). The CDR3 region is CASSLQEGYEQYF. Written as DNA, the CDR3 is TGCGCCAGCAGCTTACAGGAGGGATACGAGCAGTACTTC.